This T cell receptor (beta chain) was identified during a study of T-cell memory formation after mild COVID-19. The length of the CDR3 is 14 residues. Losses at the gene ends were 5 bases for V and 6 bases for J; bases not matched to a gene: 7. Per germline, CDR1 SGHNT and CDR2 YENEEA. TCRdb recomputed calls from the 5' RACE reads with MiXCR, one row per CDR3 protein. This table has nearly 110,000 distinct CDR3 sequences, around an eighth appearing once. Many counts were recorded for this clonotype. The sequence was collected from an adult woman who had mild COVID-19 (a few samples of this study predate the infection). Cell type and time point are not known. The rearrangement joins TRBV11-3 to TRBJ2-1, with 7 positions matching TRBD2. The specimen sequenced was PBMCs or a T cell subset sorted from them (not recorded which). As DNA, the CDR3 is TGTGCCAGCAGCGCGCTTTCTAGCGGCAATGAGCAGTTCTTC. Translating it yields CASSALSSGNEQFF.